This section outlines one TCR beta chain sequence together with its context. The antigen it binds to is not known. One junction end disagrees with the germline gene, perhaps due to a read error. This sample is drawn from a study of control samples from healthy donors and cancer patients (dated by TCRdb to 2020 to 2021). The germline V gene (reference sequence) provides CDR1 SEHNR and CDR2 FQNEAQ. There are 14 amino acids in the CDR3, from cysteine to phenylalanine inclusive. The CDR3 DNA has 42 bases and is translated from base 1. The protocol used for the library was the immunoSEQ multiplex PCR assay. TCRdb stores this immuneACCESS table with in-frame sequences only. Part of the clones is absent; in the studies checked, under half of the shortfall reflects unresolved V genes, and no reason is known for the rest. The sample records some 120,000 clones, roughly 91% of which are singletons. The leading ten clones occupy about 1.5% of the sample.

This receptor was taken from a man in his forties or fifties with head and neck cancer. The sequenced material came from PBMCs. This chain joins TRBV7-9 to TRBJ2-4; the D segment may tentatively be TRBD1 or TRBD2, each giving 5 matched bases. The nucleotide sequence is TGTGCCAGCAGCTTACAGGGCGGGCGAAACATTCGGTACTTC. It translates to CASSLQGGRNIRYF.